Listed below are T cell receptor beta chains from one sample, sequenced in a study of shared clonotypes between healthy human individuals. Profiling relied on immunoSEQ multiplex PCR, and the TCRdb table lists in-frame clones only, not all of them. The profile shows just over 2,000,000 clones, approximately 95% of them singletons. Source material: naive CD4+ T cells sorted from blood. Every receptor here comes from a man younger than 35 in good health. The CDR3 runs from the conserved cysteine through the conserved F or W. D genes are given only for firm matches. Clone size, where shown, is once, few, many, or a class for clones that have expanded.

TRBV7-5,TRBJ2-7,NA,NA,TGTGCCAGAAAAACAGGGAAAGACGAGCAGTACTTC,CARKTGKDEQYF
TRBV27,TRBJ1-5,NA,NA,TGTGCCAGCAGTTCTTCCGGGACGCTAGCAAGTCAGCCCCAGCATTTT,CASSSSGTLASQPQHF
TRBV19,TRBJ2-5,NA,NA,TGTGCCAGTAGTATAAGGCGGACAGAGCAAGAGACCCAGTACTTC,CASSIRRTEQETQYF
TRBV7-9,TRBJ1-6,TRBD1,once,TGTGCCAGCAGCCTTTGGACAGGAGGGGATTCACCCCTCCACTTT,CASSLWTGGDSPLHF
TRBV5-1,TRBJ2-3,NA,NA,TGCGCCAGCAGTTTAGGGTGGAGCACAGATACGCAGTATTTT,CASSLGWSTDTQYF
TRBV28,TRBJ1-6,NA,NA,TGTGCCAGCAGTTTATTACGAGGGAGCAGTTCACCCCTCCACTTT,CASSLLRGSSSPLHF
TRBV5-4,TRBJ2-5,TRBD2,once,TGTGCCAGCAGCTTGGGACTAGCGGGGGTCGAGACCCAGTACTTC,CASSLGLAGVETQYF
TRBV28,TRBJ2-1,NA,once,TGTGCCAGCAGTTTTGCCAGGGTGGACTACAATGAGCAGTTCTTC,CASSFARVDYNEQFF
TRBV2,TRBJ2-7,TRBD2,NA,TGTGCCAGCAGCGCCGAGCCTACTAGCGCCAACGAGCAGTACTTC,CASSAEPTSANEQYF
TRBV5-4,TRBJ2-7,NA,NA,TGTGCCAGCAGCTCAGGACAGCTCCCCTACGAGCAGTACTTC,CASSSGQLPYEQYF
TRBV30,TRBJ1-1,TRBD1,NA,TGTGCCTGGATCTATACAGGGGGCACTGAAGCTTTCTTT,CAWIYTGGTEAFF
TRBV5-4,TRBJ1-5,TRBD1,NA,TGTGCCAGCAGCTCAGGGGGAATTAGCAATCAGCCCCAGCATTTT,CASSSGGISNQPQHF
TRBV18,TRBJ2-3,NA,NA,TGTGCCAGCTCAGCCCTACGAGGAGCGGGCACAGATACGCAGTATTTT,CASSALRGAGTDTQYF
TRBV27,TRBJ2-2,NA,NA,TGTGCCAGCAGTAAAGGCTCGGCGGCGACGAACACCGGGGAGCTGTTTTTT,CASSKGSAATNTGELFF
TRBV9,TRBJ1-3,TRBD1,NA,TGTGCCAGCAGCGCCGGGACAGGGGGATCTGGAAACACCATATATTTT,CASSAGTGGSGNTIYF
TRBV6-5,TRBJ1-2,TRBD1,once,TGTGCCAGCAAACCAGGGGGATCTAACTATGGCTACACCTTC,CASKPGGSNYGYTF
TRBV25-1,TRBJ1-5,NA,NA,TGTGCCAGCAGTGAATCTGCGGGCGGCCCGGGCAATCAGCCCCAGCATTTT,CASSESAGGPGNQPQHF
TRBV2,TRBJ2-5,TRBD2,NA,TGTGCCAGCAGTCCTAGCGGGGGGGTGCAAGAGACCCAGTACTTC,CASSPSGGVQETQYF
TRBV2,TRBJ2-2,NA,NA,TGTGCCAGCAGGGCAGGACCCCTCGGCACCGGGGAGCTGTTTTTT,CASRAGPLGTGELFF
TRBV27,TRBJ1-6,NA,NA,TGTGCCAGCAGTTTAGGAGGGAGGCGTAATTCACCCCTCCACTTT,CASSLGGRRNSPLHF
TRBV4-2,TRBJ2-5,TRBD1,NA,TGTGCCAGCAGCCTTGGTGACAGGGACCAAGAGACCCAGTACTTC,CASSLGDRDQETQYF
TRBV2,TRBJ2-5,NA,NA,TGTGCCAGCAGGCTGACTACCCAACAAGAGACCCAGTACTTC,CASRLTTQQETQYF